A selection of T cell receptor beta chains follows, all from one sample in a study of post-analysis software for immune sequencing data. One entry per CDR3 protein, called by TCRdb with MiXCR from the PCR reads. The sample contains fewer than 850,000 distinct CDR3 sequences, about 27% of which appear only once. The sample was blood. All receptors come from a girl aged 5-17 years with multiple sclerosis. CDR3s include the opening cysteine and the closing phenylalanine or tryptophan. D genes are given only for firm matches. Size is omitted from some rows. Given values are once, few, many or a class for expanded clones.

J gene: TRBJ2-1; clone size: NA; V gene: TRBV25-1; D gene: NA; CDR3 DNA: TGTGCCAGCAGTGACGGGAGCTCCTACAATGAGCAGTTCTTC; CDR3 protein: CASSDGSSYNEQFF
J gene: TRBJ1-1; clone size: NA; V gene: TRBV20-1; D gene: NA; CDR3 DNA: TGCAGCACAACCACCATCGGGGACACCGGAGTTGGGCAAGCTTTCTTT; CDR3 protein: CSTTTIGDTGVGQAFF
J gene: TRBJ2-5; clone size: few; V gene: TRBV9; D gene: NA; CDR3 DNA: TGTGCCAGCAGCTTAGTCGAGACAGAAGAGACCCAGTACTTC; CDR3 protein: CASSLVETEETQYF
J gene: TRBJ2-5; clone size: NA; V gene: TRBV20-1; D gene: TRBD1; CDR3 DNA: TGCAGTGCTAGGAGGGGGCCAGAAGAGACCCAGTACTTC; CDR3 protein: CSARRGPEETQYF
J gene: TRBJ1-6; clone size: NA; V gene: TRBV10-2; D gene: NA; CDR3 DNA: TGCGCCAGCAGTGAGGACAGTAATAATTCACCCCTCCACTTT; CDR3 protein: CASSEDSNNSPLHF
J gene: TRBJ2-4; clone size: many; V gene: TRBV10-3; D gene: NA; CDR3 DNA: TGTGCCATCGGCCAGGGTGGAGCTGACAAAAACATTCAGTACTTC; CDR3 protein: CAIGQGGADKNIQYF
J gene: TRBJ2-5; clone size: few; V gene: TRBV27; D gene: TRBD1; CDR3 DNA: TGTGCCAGCAGTGAACAGGGGGCGCGTAAGACCCAGTACTTC; CDR3 protein: CASSEQGARKTQYF
J gene: TRBJ2-4; clone size: few; V gene: TRBV3-1; D gene: TRBD2; CDR3 DNA: TGTGCCAGCAGCCAAGTGACCGGGAGGCAAAACATTCAGTACTTC; CDR3 protein: CASSQVTGRQNIQYF
J gene: TRBJ1-5; clone size: NA; V gene: TRBV20-1; D gene: NA; CDR3 DNA: TGCAGTGCTCACCTACCCCCGGCCCAGCATTTT; CDR3 protein: CSAHLPPAQHF
J gene: TRBJ1-2; clone size: NA; V gene: TRBV6-5; D gene: NA; CDR3 DNA: TGTGCCAGCAGTTACTCGAGGAGTTCTAACTATGGCTACACCTTC; CDR3 protein: CASSYSRSSNYGYTF
J gene: TRBJ2-5; clone size: many; V gene: TRBV10-3; D gene: NA; CDR3 DNA: TGTGCCATCAGTCCCACGGCGCGGCAGTACTTC; CDR3 protein: CAISPTARQYF
J gene: TRBJ1-1; clone size: few; V gene: TRBV24-1; D gene: NA; CDR3 DNA: TGTGCCACCAGTGCAGGGGATATGAACACTGAAGCTTTCTTT; CDR3 protein: CATSAGDMNTEAFF
J gene: TRBJ2-5; clone size: few; V gene: TRBV7-9; D gene: TRBD2; CDR3 DNA: TGTGCCAGCAGCTTAGCGGTGCGGGAGGAGGAGCAGTACTTC; CDR3 protein: CASSLAVREEEQYF
J gene: TRBJ1-2; clone size: few; V gene: TRBV5-6; D gene: TRBD1; CDR3 DNA: TGTGCCAGCAGCTCTCTGGGGACAGGGGCTAACTATGGCTACACCTTC; CDR3 protein: CASSSLGTGANYGYTF
J gene: TRBJ2-1; clone size: NA; V gene: TRBV7-8; D gene: NA; CDR3 DNA: TGTGCCAGCAGCTTAGGCACCCAAGGATTCAATGAGCAGTTCTTC; CDR3 protein: CASSLGTQGFNEQFF
J gene: TRBJ2-3; clone size: NA; V gene: TRBV3-1; D gene: NA; CDR3 DNA: TGTGCCAGCAGCCAAGAACATCTCGGGACCCGGAGCACAGATACGCAGTATTTT; CDR3 protein: CASSQEHLGTRSTDTQYF
J gene: TRBJ2-3; clone size: few; V gene: TRBV15; D gene: NA; CDR3 DNA: TGTGCCACCAGCAGAGGGTCCGGGACCAGCCTTAGCACAGATACGCAGTATTTT; CDR3 protein: CATSRGSGTSLSTDTQYF
J gene: TRBJ2-1; clone size: few; V gene: TRBV7-9; D gene: TRBD2; CDR3 DNA: TGTGCCAGCAGCCAGGGACTAGCGGGGGCCCCCTACAATGAGCAGTTCTTC; CDR3 protein: CASSQGLAGAPYNEQFF
J gene: TRBJ1-1; clone size: NA; V gene: TRBV20-1; D gene: NA; CDR3 DNA: TGCAGTGCTAGAGGGCCAGGGCGGGACACTGAAGCTTTCTTT; CDR3 protein: CSARGPGRDTEAFF
J gene: TRBJ2-6; clone size: few; V gene: TRBV7-8; D gene: NA; CDR3 DNA: TGTGCCAGCAGCCCAGAAGGGGGGGCTGGGGCCAACGTCCTGACTTTC; CDR3 protein: CASSPEGGAGANVLTF
J gene: TRBJ2-5; clone size: few; V gene: TRBV28; D gene: NA; CDR3 DNA: TGTGCCAGCAGTTTCTCGGACAGCGGAGAGACCCAGTACTTC; CDR3 protein: CASSFSDSGETQYF
J gene: TRBJ2-7; clone size: NA; V gene: TRBV28; D gene: TRBD1; CDR3 DNA: TGTGCCAGCAGTCCTCTGGGGACAGGGTTAACCTACGAGCAGTACTTC; CDR3 protein: CASSPLGTGLTYEQYF